This entry describes one T cell receptor (beta chain). The antigen remains unidentified. The sample carries other DNA sequences with the same CDR3. This specimen belongs to a study of cytomegalovirus exposure and HLA in healthy donors. 60 Vbeta and 13 Jbeta primers were used in PCR. TCRdb keeps only in-frame clones here, not all; method: immunoSEQ multiplex PCR. The sample holds over 150,000 clones, 75% seen once. Points from the study as a whole: Several of the most significant clusters appeared, in a later analysis, to be linked to common viral pathogens.

V was cut by 5 bases and J by 2 bases, with 7 bases left in between. This CDR3 is 13 amino acids long. CDR1 SGHAT and CDR2 FQNNGV come from the germline V gene. This TCR came from a male donor in good health and CMV-seronegative. Sequenced material: PBMCs. This sequence joins TRBV11-2 and TRBJ1-5, with D hard to call. As DNA, the CDR3 is TGTGCCAGCAGCCTTTCTGGCAATCAGCCCCAGCATTTT. Its translation is CASSLSGNQPQHF.